Presented here are 20 T cell receptor beta chains from one specimen sequenced in a study of OX40 agonist ivuxolimab in advanced cancers. Data came from immunoSEQ multiplex PCR; TCRdb stores just in-frame clones and leaves some out. This table has roughly 15,000 clones, more than 85% appearing once. Material: CD4+ or CD8+ T cells sorted from blood, obtained in a trial of the OX40 agonist ivuxolimab. These receptors were obtained from an adult with an advanced solid tumor such as melanoma, head and neck, liver or kidney cancer.

This rearrangement joins TRBV2 to TRBJ2-5, with 7 bases matching TRBD2. This CDR3 is built from 15 residues. Trimming removed 5 bases from V and 0 bases from J; junction bases left unmatched: 6. The V gene's germline CDR1 is SNHLY and CDR2 FYNNEI. As DNA, the CDR3 is TGTGCCAGCAGTCCTCCCGGGACTAACCAAGAGACCCAGTACTTC. It specifies CASSPPGTNQETQYF.

CDR3 sequence (DNA): TGTGCCAGTAGTTTGGGGGGCTACTCCTACGAGCAGTACTTC. It is translated as CASSLGGYSYEQYF. The chain links TRBV19 to TRBJ2-7; D tentatively fits TRBD1 or TRBD2 (6 bases each). Germline assignment: CDR1 LNHDA and CDR2 SQIVND (reference sequence). Trimming shortened V by 5 bases and J by 0 bases, and 11 bases separated the two germline ends. The CDR3 loop spans 14 amino acids. Full variable domain (outside the CDR3, taken from reference TRBV19 and TRBJ2-7): DGGITQSPKYLFRKEGQNVTLSCEQNLNHDAMYWYRQDPGQGLRLIYYSQIVNDFQKGDIAEGYSVSREKKESFPLTVTSAQKNPTAFYLCASSLGGYSYEQYFGPGTRLTVT.

This chain uses TRBV9 with TRBJ2-7; unclear D gene. Trimming removed 3 bases at V and 4 bases at J, with 2 bases between. From germline, CDR1 is SGDLS and CDR2 YYNGEE. The CDR3 sequence is 10 residues long. CDR3 sequence reads: CASSGYEQYF. The CDR3 DNA reads TGTGCCAGCAGCGGGTACGAGCAGTACTTC.

The J gene is TRBJ1-6, the V gene TRBV4-3, with D unclear. Germline V gene sequence: CDR1 LGHNA, CDR2 YSLEER. The CDR3 runs 15 residues. Trimming stripped 0 bases from V and 8 bases from J, with 11 bases between. The CDR3 here is CASSQDSGEDSPLHF. The CDR3 coding sequence is TGCGCCAGCAGCCAAGACTCCGGGGAGGATTCACCCCTCCACTTT.

This clone was detected only once. The chain has TRBV27 and TRBJ2-1; perhaps TRBD2 as D (7 bases). The CDR3 is 14 residues long. Trimming removed 7 bases from V and 2 bases from J, with 12 bases in between. Germline V gene data show CDR1 as MNHEY and CDR2 as SMNVEV (reference sequence). The CDR3 loop is CASNLGGAYNEQFF. DNA for the CDR3: TGTGCCAGCAACCTAGGGGGGGCCTACAATGAGCAGTTCTTC.

CDR3: CASSKGFEGGYEQYF. CDR3 nucleotides: TGCGCCAGCAGCAAAGGTTTTGAGGGGGGCTACGAGCAGTACTTC. The rearrangement uses TRBV4-3 and TRBJ2-7; either TRBD1 or TRBD2 may supply D (6 bases each). CDR1 and CDR2 (germline): LGHNA, YSLEER. The CDR3 covers 15 residues. V was cut by 5 bases and J by 3 bases, with 17 bases left in between.

This chain connects TRBV11-2 to TRBJ2-1; a weak D match, TRBD1 (5 bases). The V and J ends lost 0 bases and 5 bases respectively, with 11 bases between them. Germline values: CDR1 SGHAT, CDR2 FQNNGV. The CDR3 runs 15 residues. The CDR3 DNA reads as TGTGCCAGCAGCTTAGAAGCAGGGCCAAACAATGAGCAGTTCTTC. Translation: CASSLEAGPNNEQFF.

This chain connects TRBV7-9 to TRBJ1-2; 10 bases are a match to TRBD1. The CDR3 is made up of 16 amino acids. CDR1 is SEHNR, CDR2 FQNEAQ, per germline (reference sequence). J was trimmed by 3 bases and V by 4 bases; bases with no gene match: 8. CDR3: CASSSAAGTGDYGYTF. The CDR3 nucleotides read TGTGCCAGCAGCTCCGCCGCCGGGACAGGGGACTATGGCTACACCTTC.

V is TRBV19 and J is TRBJ2-7; possible D gene TRBD1, 6 bases. The germline CDR1 and CDR2 sequences are LNHDA and SQIVND (reference sequence). Trimming shortened V by 6 bases and J by 0 bases, and 12 bases separated the two germline ends. This CDR3 contains 14 residues. The CDR3 coding sequence is TGTGCCAGTAGCCTCGGACAGAACTCCTACGAGCAGTACTTC. Translation: CASSLGQNSYEQYF.

The table lists this clone with a few counts. The chain joins TRBV4-2 to TRBJ2-3, with TRBD2 matching 9 bases. With V trimmed by 0 bases and J by 2 bases, 6 bases remained unmatched. Germline CDR1 reads LGHNA; CDR2 reads YNFKEQ. This CDR3 is built from 17 residues. CDR3 in DNA: TGTGCCAGCAGCCAAGAGTACGGCGGGGGGGCCACAGATACGCAGTATTTT. It codes for CASSQEYGGGATDTQYF.

The chain combines TRBV7-6 with TRBJ2-7; D gene uncertain. The germline V gene has CDR1 SGHVS and CDR2 FNYEAQ. The CDR3 is 13 amino acids. The V end lost 3 bases, the J end lost 3 bases, and 9 bases lay between the germline ends. The CDR3 protein is CASSFMSSYEQYF. The CDR3, as DNA: TGTGCCAGCAGCTTCATGTCCAGCTACGAGCAGTACTTC.

The gene calls are TRBV6-5 and TRBJ2-2; unclear D gene. V lost 6 bases, J lost 13 bases, and 15 bases lay in between. CDR3 length: 12 residues. CDR1 is MNHEY, CDR2 SVGAGI, per germline. The CDR3: CASSYNGLRLFF. The DNA for the CDR3 is TGTGCCAGCAGCTACAACGGCCTCAGGCTGTTTTTT.

This sequence joins TRBV13 and TRBJ2-3, with 8 bases that match TRBD1. With 6 bases clipped from V and 2 bases from J, the junction kept 7 bases outside the gene matches. Germline CDR1 PRHDT, CDR2 FYEKMQ (reference sequence). The CDR3 is 15 residues long. In nucleotides, the CDR3 is TGTGCCAGCAGAACGACAGGGGAGGACACAGATACGCAGTATTTT. This encodes CASRTTGEDTDTQYF.

This clone occurred a few times. The chain couples TRBV10-3 to TRBJ1-1; D perhaps matches TRBD1 (6 bases). Germline assignment: CDR1 ENHRY and CDR2 SYGVKD. CDR3 size: 14 residues. V dropped 4 bases and J dropped 8 bases, with 17 bases sitting between them. CDR3 DNA: TGTGCCATCAGTGGGTCTGGCGGACAGTGGGAAGCTTTCTTT. The encoded protein is CAISGSGGQWEAFF.

This chain links TRBV29-1 with TRBJ2-7; 9 nucleotides agree with TRBD1. Germline V gives CDR1 SQVTM, CDR2 ANQGSEA. The CDR3 covers 12 residues. V trimming: 6 bases; J trimming: 5 bases; junction bases outside the gene matches: 5. CDR3 protein: CSVGQGTNEQYF. The CDR3 nucleotides are TGCAGCGTCGGACAGGGGACCAACGAGCAGTACTTC.

V is TRBV6-6 and J is TRBJ2-1, with D perhaps TRBD1 (6 bases). There are 14 residues in the CDR3. Germline values: CDR1 MNHNY, CDR2 SVGAGI (reference sequence). V shed 4 bases and J shed 5 bases, with 12 bases lying between them. CDR3 amino acids: CASSFTGTNNEQFF. DNA of the CDR3: TGTGCCAGCAGTTTTACCGGGACAAACAATGAGCAGTTCTTC.

J is TRBJ1-1 and V is TRBV15, with TRBD1 matching 10 bases. Trimming removed 1 base from V and 0 bases from J; junction bases left unmatched: 5. The CDR3 spans 17 residues. Germline CDR1 reads LNHNV; CDR2 reads YYDKDF (reference sequence). This CDR3 reads CATSRGGQGPMNTEAFF. DNA of the CDR3: TGTGCCACCAGCAGAGGGGGACAGGGGCCGATGAACACTGAAGCTTTCTTT.

The chain has TRBV30 and TRBJ2-1, with D perhaps matching TRBD1 (7 bases). With 4 bases removed from V and 7 bases from J, the gap between germline ends came to 8 bases. This CDR3 spans 11 amino acids. Per the germline V gene, CDR1 is GTSNPN and CDR2 is SVGIG (reference sequence). DNA of the CDR3: TGTGCCTGGACAGGGGGGAATGAGCAGTTCTTC. Amino acids: CAWTGGNEQFF.

This rearrangement joins TRBV28 to TRBJ2-1; the D is unclear. The length of the CDR3 is 13 residues. The V gene's germline CDR1 is MDHEN and CDR2 SYDVKM. Trimming left V 3 bases short and J 4 bases short, with 7 bases between. CDR3 in DNA: TGTGCCAGCAGTTTTACGGAATACAATGAGCAGTTCTTC. It is translated as CASSFTEYNEQFF.

This clone was found once. The CDR3 protein is CASSPGGRQFF. DNA of the CDR3: TGTGCCAGCAGCCCCGGCGGGAGGCAGTTCTTC. The chain is built from TRBV9 and TRBJ2-1; 7 nucleotides agree with TRBD2. The CDR3 loop spans 11 amino acids. The germline V gene encodes CDR1 SGDLS and CDR2 YYNGEE. V lost 4 bases and J lost 12; bases outside the gene matches: 4.